The TCR beta chain under discussion was sequenced for a study of control samples from healthy donors and cancer patients. V was clipped by 6 bases and J by 6 bases; unmatched bases: 7. CDR1 is SNHLY, CDR2 FYNNEI, per germline. The CDR3 is made up of 14 amino acids. Clones were read by immunoSEQ multiplex PCR, and TCRdb kept only the in-frame ones, dropping some. The sample gives fewer than 15,000 clones, about 77% of which show up once; approximately 8% is in the top ten. The sequence derives from a male donor with melanoma. The chain joins TRBV2 to TRBJ2-1; TRBD2 aligns across 8 bases. The sample comprised formalin-fixed, paraffin-embedded tissue. DNA for the CDR3: TGTGCCAGCAGGGGGACTAGTGGTTTCAATGAGCAGTTCTTC. Translated: CASRGTSGFNEQFF.